These 18 T cell receptor beta chains share one sample of origin, sequenced in a study of blood T cell repertoires in COVID-19. Measured with immunoSEQ multiplex PCR; TCRdb has only the in-frame clones, and not every one. The table has approximately 70,000 clones, about 89% seen once. Sequencing used peripheral blood. The receptors stem from a man aged 50 to 59 with COVID-19, enrolled during active disease.

The chain links TRBV30 to TRBJ2-1; 8 positions agree with TRBD2. The trim removed 1 base at V and 8 bases at J, leaving 13 bases unmatched. CDR3 size: 16 residues. Germline V gives CDR1 GTSNPN, CDR2 SVGIG (reference sequence). CDR3 in DNA: TGTGCCTGGAGTGAACTCGGGAGGGCCGACGGTGATGAGCAGTTCTTC. Its translation is CAWSELGRADGDEQFF.

This clone was observed a handful of times. The CDR3 nucleotides are TGCGCCAGCAGCCGGACAGGGGACAATGAGCAGTTCTTC. Translated: CASSRTGDNEQFF. The chain uses TRBV5-1 and TRBJ2-1, with 9 bases aligning to TRBD1. Losses at the gene ends were 4 bases for V and 5 bases for J; bases not matched to a gene: 1. Germline V gives CDR1 SGHRS, CDR2 YFSETQ. CDR3 length: 13 residues.

The chain has TRBV29-1 and TRBJ2-2; weak D call: TRBD2 (5 bases). V was pared by 6 bases and J by 4 bases, with 12 bases between. Per the germline V gene, CDR1 is SQVTM and CDR2 is ANQGSEA. The CDR3 runs to 13 residues. This CDR3 is CSVVTGSTGELFF. For the CDR3, the DNA is TGCAGCGTCGTGACGGGATCCACCGGGGAGCTGTTTTTT.

The chain carries TRBV5-5 and TRBJ1-5, with D unclear. Germline CDR1 is SGHKS and CDR2 is YYEKEE (reference sequence). Trimming cost V 0 bases and J 5 bases, with 12 bases left between them. This CDR3 contains 15 residues. Here the CDR3 reads CASSLGTGTDQPQHF. CDR3 coding DNA: TGTGCCAGCAGCTTGGGAACGGGTACCGATCAGCCCCAGCATTTT.

The gene calls are TRBV6-2 or TRBV6-3 and TRBJ2-5, with 8 bases lining up with TRBD1. The V and J ends lost 6 bases and 5 bases, in that order; junction bases with no gene match: 5. CDR3 length: 13 amino acids. Germline V CDR1 and CDR2: MNHEY, SVGEGT. The chain's CDR3 is CASSRRGQETQYF. The CDR3 coding sequence is TGTGCCAGCAGCCGCAGGGGGCAGGAGACCCAGTACTTC.

V is TRBV4-1 and J is TRBJ2-1; TRBD1 matches at 7 bases. Per the germline V gene, CDR1 is MGHRA and CDR2 is YSYEKL. The CDR3 sequence is 12 residues long. V shed 8 bases, J shed 9 bases, and the junction held 7 bases outside the gene matches. The CDR3 sequence: CASGDRESEQFF. The CDR3 region has the DNA TGCGCCAGCGGAGACAGGGAGAGTGAGCAGTTCTTC.

The chain links TRBV4-3 to TRBJ2-7, with D possibly TRBD1 on 6 matching bases. The CDR3 consists of 15 residues. The germline V and J ends were trimmed by 4 bases and 4 bases, with 17 bases remaining between them. CDR1 and CDR2 from the germline V gene are LGHNA and YSLEER. The CDR3: CASSRAGRGVYEQYF. In nucleotides, the CDR3 is TGCGCCAGCAGCCGCGCAGGCAGGGGTGTTTACGAGCAGTACTTC.

The chain combines TRBV21-1 with TRBJ1-2. TRBV21-1 is recorded as a pseudogene. The CDR3 is 15 residues long. The CDR3 DNA sequence: TGTGCCAGCAGCAATCGTCCCCTAGATCGCTATGGCTACACCTTC. Its protein product is CASSNRPLDRYGYTF.

The V gene is TRBV6-5, the J gene TRBJ1-3; 8 bases are shared with TRBD1. The junction had 6 bases not matched to a gene; V was cut back by 0 bases and J by 8 bases. The CDR3 covers 15 residues. Germline CDR1 and CDR2: MNHEY and SVGAGI. The CDR3 DNA sequence: TGTGCCAGCAGTTACTCAGGACAGGGTCTTTACACCATATATTTT. This gives the protein CASSYSGQGLYTIYF.

J is TRBJ2-5 and V is TRBV25-1, with D possibly TRBD2 on 5 matching bases. The CDR3 is made up of 16 amino acids. The germline V gene has CDR1 MGHDK and CDR2 SYGVNS. V was cut by 1 base and J by 2 bases, with 14 bases left in between. CDR3 loop: CASSESGLRLQETQYF. The CDR3 DNA reads as TGTGCCAGCAGTGAATCAGGACTGAGACTTCAAGAGACCCAGTACTTC. The complete variable domain, with remaining parts taken from reference TRBV25-1 and TRBJ2-5, reads EADIYQTPRYLVIGTGKKITLECSQTMGHDKMYWYQQDPGMELHLIHYSYGVNSTEKGDLSSESTVSRIRTEHFPLTLESARPSHTSQYLCASSESGLRLQETQYFGPGTRLLVL.

V and J are TRBV19 and TRBJ2-2; no clear D gene. V lost 3 bases and J 3 bases, leaving 5 bases between the germline ends. From germline, CDR1 is LNHDA and CDR2 SQIVND (reference sequence). The CDR3 runs 13 residues. This CDR3 is CASSMADTGELFF. CDR3 sequence (DNA): TGTGCCAGTAGTATGGCAGACACCGGGGAGCTGTTTTTT.

This chain connects TRBV7-2 to TRBJ2-7; tentative D call: TRBD1 (6 bases). The CDR3 length is 13 residues. V lost 5 bases and J lost 4, with 12 bases in between. Per germline, CDR1 SGHTA and CDR2 FQGNSA. The CDR3, as DNA: TGTGCCAGCAGCGGGGGCGTTCAATACGAGCAGTACTTC. The encoded protein is CASSGGVQYEQYF.

This chain joins TRBV7-9 and TRBJ1-3; D remains unclear. CDR3 size: 15 residues. CDR1 and CDR2 from the germline V gene are SEHNR and FQNEAQ (reference sequence). V lost 3 bases and J lost 1, with 10 bases in between. In DNA, the CDR3 is TGTGCCAGCAGCTTTGACCGGGAGTCTGGAAACACCATATATTTT. It is translated as CASSFDRESGNTIYF.

This clone turned up a few times. A junction boundary mismatches the germline segment, possibly from a read error. This chain joins TRBV3-1 (or the pseudogene TRBV3-2) and TRBJ2-2; tentative D call: TRBD1 (6 bases). This CDR3 region has 17 residues. CDR1 is LGHDT, CDR2 YNNKEL, per germline (reference sequence). CDR3 sequence (DNA): TGTGCCAGCAGCCAAGTGGGGCAGGGGACGAAGACCGGGGAGCTGTTTTTT. This sequence encodes CASSQVGQGTKTGELFF.

This clone was seen just once. This sample includes further DNA sequences coding for the same CDR3. V usage is TRBV20-1 and J usage is TRBJ2-5; D might be TRBD1 (6 bases). The CDR3 contains 11 residues. Trimming removed 4 bases at V and 5 bases at J, with 8 bases between. The germline gives CDR1 DFQATT, CDR2 SNEGSKA (reference sequence). The CDR3 nucleotides are TGCAGTGCTATAAGGGGGGAGACCCAGTACTTC. Encoded protein: CSAIRGETQYF.

This rearrangement joins TRBV6-4 to TRBJ1-6; D perhaps matches TRBD1 (6 bases). This CDR3 is built from 18 residues. Germline assignment: CDR1 MRHNA and CDR2 SNTAGT. Trimming pared 7 bases from V and 0 bases from J, leaving 19 bases between. CDR3 in amino acids: CASKGGGAMSSYNSPLHF. In DNA, the CDR3 is TGTGCCAGCAAAGGAGGGGGGGCTATGAGCTCCTATAATTCACCCCTCCACTTT.

The chain couples TRBV30 to TRBJ2-1, with 8 bases that match TRBD2. The CDR3 contains 14 residues. V shed 3 bases, J shed 2 bases, and the junction held 3 bases outside the gene matches. Looked up from germline, CDR1 is GTSNPN and CDR2 is SVGIG (reference sequence). Written as DNA, the CDR3 is TGTGCCTGGAGAACTAGCGGTACCTACAATGAGCAGTTCTTC. It yields the protein CAWRTSGTYNEQFF.

The V call is TRBV18, the J call TRBJ2-3; TRBD2 matches at 12 bases. The CDR3 is 14 residues long. The J segment lost 6 bases and the V segment lost 5 bases, leaving 3 bases of the junction unmatched. The germline gives CDR1 KGHSH, CDR2 LQKENI. CDR3: CASSSTSGRDTQYF. Written as DNA, the CDR3 is TGTGCCAGCTCATCTACTAGCGGGAGGGATACGCAGTATTTT.